This TCR beta chain was sequenced for a study of shared clonotypes between healthy human individuals. Study-level information: Three CD4 naive, three CD4 memory, two CD8 naive and one CD8 memory plate were used per donor. The study, taken as a whole, reports: Compared with memory subsets, naive subsets generally had larger estimated richness.

Around 32,000 T cell genomes, or around 200 ng DNA, went into the sorted-subset replicate PCRs. Method: immunoSEQ multiplex PCR; TCRdb's copy keeps in-frame clones and lacks some. The sample has 2 million to 2.5 million clones; 80% to 95% are singletons. Concerning this clone: Its matching antigen is unknown.

Those who donated, Caucasian adults without exception, all lived in Nashville, Tennessee. The sample taken for sequencing was naive CD4+ T cells from PBMCs. Specified subset: CD45RA+ positively selected. The TCR originated in a man between 18 and 29 years old in good health. Some clones in this sample may be carry-over from other donors' samples.

The CDR3 sequence is CASSWHRATDTQYF. The DNA for the CDR3 is TGTGCCAGCAGCTGGCACAGAGCCACAGATACGCAGTATTTT. V is TRBV21-1 and J is TRBJ2-3; the table's D call, TRBD1, was not checked against the DNA. TRBV21-1 constitutes a pseudogene. This CDR3 is 14 amino acids long.